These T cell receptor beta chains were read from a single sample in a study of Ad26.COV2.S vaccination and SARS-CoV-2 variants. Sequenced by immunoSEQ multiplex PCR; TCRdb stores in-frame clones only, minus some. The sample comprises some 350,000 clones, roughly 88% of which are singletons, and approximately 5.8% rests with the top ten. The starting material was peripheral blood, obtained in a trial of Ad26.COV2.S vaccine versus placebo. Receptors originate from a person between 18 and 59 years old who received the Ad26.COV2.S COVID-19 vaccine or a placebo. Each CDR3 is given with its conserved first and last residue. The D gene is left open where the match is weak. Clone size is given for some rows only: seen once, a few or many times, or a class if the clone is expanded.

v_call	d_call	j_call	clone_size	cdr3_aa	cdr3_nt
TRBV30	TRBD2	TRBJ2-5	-	CAWRWGLAEALQETQYF	TGTGCCTGGAGGTGGGGTCTAGCGGAGGCACTCCAAGAGACCCAGTACTTC
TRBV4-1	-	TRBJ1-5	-	CASSQADNPYQPQHF	TGCGCCAGCAGCCAGGCAGACAACCCGTATCAGCCCCAGCATTTT
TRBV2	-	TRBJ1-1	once	CASSERKAFF	TGTGCCAGCAGTGAAAGAAAAGCTTTCTTT
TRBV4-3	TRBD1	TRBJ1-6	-	CASSQEGPEGALDNSPLHF	TGCGCCAGCAGCCAAGAGGGGCCGGAGGGGGCGTTAGATAATTCACCCCTCCACTTT
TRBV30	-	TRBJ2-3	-	CAWGVADTQYF	TGTGCCTGGGGAGTGGCAGATACGCAGTATTTT
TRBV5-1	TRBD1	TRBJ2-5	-	CASSRGTGGMETQYF	TGCGCCAGCAGCCGCGGGACAGGGGGCATGGAGACCCAGTACTTC
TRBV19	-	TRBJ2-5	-	CASSPRDPQETQYF	TGTGCCAGTTCCCCCAGGGACCCTCAAGAGACCCAGTACTTC
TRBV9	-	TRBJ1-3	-	CASSELSSGNTIYF	TGTGCCAGCAGCGAGTTGAGCTCTGGAAACACCATATATTTT
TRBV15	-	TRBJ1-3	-	CATSRDRGGNTIYF	TGTGCCACCAGCAGAGACAGGGGTGGAAACACCATATATTTT
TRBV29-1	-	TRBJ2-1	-	CSVSAVDYNEQFF	TGCAGCGTTTCAGCGGTGGACTACAATGAGCAGTTCTTC
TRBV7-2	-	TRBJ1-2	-	CASSPTGSNYGYTF	TGTGCCAGCAGCCCGACAGGCTCTAACTATGGCTACACCTTC
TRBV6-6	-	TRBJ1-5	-	CASSYDNQPQHF	TGTGCCAGCAGTTATGATAATCAGCCCCAGCATTTT
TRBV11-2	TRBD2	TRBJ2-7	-	CASSTTSGAPSYEQYF	TGTGCCAGCAGCACCACTAGCGGGGCCCCTTCCTACGAGCAGTACTTC
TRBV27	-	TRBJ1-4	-	CASSPSQGIAVNEKLFF	TGTGCCAGCAGCCCCTCGCAGGGTATTGCGGTGAATGAAAAACTGTTTTTT
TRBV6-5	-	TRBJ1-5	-	CASGVGTVSNQPQHF	TGTGCCAGCGGCGTCGGGACGGTTAGCAATCAGCCCCAGCATTTT
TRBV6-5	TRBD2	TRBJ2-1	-	CASEKGRGEQFF	TGTGCCAGCGAAAAGGGGAGGGGTGAGCAGTTCTTC
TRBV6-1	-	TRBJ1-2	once	CASSLGEPGYTF	TGTGCCAGCAGTTTAGGTGAGCCTGGCTACACCTTC
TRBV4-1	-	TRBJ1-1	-	CASSQARNTEAFF	TGCGCCAGCAGCCAAGCCAGGAACACTGAAGCTTTCTTT
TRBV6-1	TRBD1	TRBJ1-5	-	CASSETGNQPQHF	TGTGCCAGCAGTGAGACAGGGAATCAGCCCCAGCATTTT
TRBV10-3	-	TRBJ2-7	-	CAISEVVSGSYYEQYF	TGTGCCATCAGTGAAGTGGTCAGCGGGTCTTACTACGAGCAGTACTTC
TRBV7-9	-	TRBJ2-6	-	CASSPLAPGANVLTF	TGTGCCAGCAGCCCGTTAGCCCCTGGGGCCAACGTCCTGACTTTC
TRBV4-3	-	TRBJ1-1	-	CASSQDELDLNTEAFF	TGCGCCAGCAGCCAAGATGAATTAGACCTCAACACTGAAGCTTTCTTT
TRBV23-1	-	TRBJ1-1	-	CASSRLGPMSTEAFF	TGCGCCAGCAGTCGCTTAGGTCCTATGTCGACTGAAGCTTTCTTT
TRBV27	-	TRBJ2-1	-	CASSLSDNEQFF	TGTGCCAGCAGTTTATCCGACAATGAGCAGTTCTTC
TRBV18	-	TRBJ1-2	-	CASSPITGGPRSGYTF	TGTGCCAGCTCACCAATTACTGGGGGCCCGCGTTCCGGCTACACCTTC
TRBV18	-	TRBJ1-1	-	CASSLTGNTEAFF	TGTGCCAGCTCACTTACAGGGAACACTGAAGCTTTCTTT
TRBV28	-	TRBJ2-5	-	CASSSGSVGETQYF	TGTGCCAGCAGCTCTGGTAGCGTTGGAGAGACCCAGTACTTC
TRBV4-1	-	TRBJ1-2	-	CASSTEVVSYGYTF	TGCGCCAGCAGCACGGAAGTGGTTAGCTATGGCTACACCTTC
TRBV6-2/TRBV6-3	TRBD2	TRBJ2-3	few	CASSTRDRPGGRTDTQYF	TGTGCCAGCAGCACCCGGGATCGCCCGGGGGGGCGTACAGATACGCAGTATTTT
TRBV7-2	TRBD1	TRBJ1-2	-	CASSFLSGTGMGYTF	TGTGCCAGCAGCTTTCTTTCCGGGACAGGGATGGGCTACACCTTC
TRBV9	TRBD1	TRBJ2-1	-	CASSVGQGSFNEQFF	TGTGCCAGCAGCGTAGGACAGGGTTCGTTCAATGAGCAGTTCTTC
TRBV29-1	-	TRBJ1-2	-	CSPILTTEWVGYTF	TGCAGCCCAATATTGACAACGGAGTGGGTTGGCTACACCTTC
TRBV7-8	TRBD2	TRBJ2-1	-	CASSPGEIAGAYNEQFF	TGTGCCAGCAGCCCTGGGGAGATAGCGGGGGCCTACAATGAGCAGTTCTTC
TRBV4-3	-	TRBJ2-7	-	CASSQDLGRYEQYF	TGCGCCAGCAGCCAGGACCTGGGCCGGTACGAGCAGTACTTC
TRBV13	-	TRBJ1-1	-	CASSFTRNTEAFF	TGTGCCAGCAGCTTTACAAGGAACACTGAAGCTTTCTTT
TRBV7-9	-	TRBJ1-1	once	CASSFGPKAFF	TGTGCCAGCAGCTTCGGGCCCAAAGCTTTCTTT
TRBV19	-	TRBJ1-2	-	CATSHELGYTF	TGTGCCACCTCCCACGAGCTAGGCTACACCTTC
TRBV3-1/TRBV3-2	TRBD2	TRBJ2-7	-	CASSRYGGESYEQYF	TGTGCCAGCAGCCGCTACGGGGGGGAGTCCTACGAGCAGTACTTC
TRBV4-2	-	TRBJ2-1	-	CASMHGSDYNEQFF	TGTGCCAGCATGCACGGGAGCGACTACAATGAGCAGTTCTTC
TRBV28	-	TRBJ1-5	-	CASSSPEGRGGRLTQHF	TGTGCCAGCAGTTCCCCCGAGGGGCGGGGGGGTAGGTTGACCCAGCATTTT
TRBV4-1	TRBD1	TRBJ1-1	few	CASSQGSRPWTGRIDTEAFF	TGCGCCAGCAGCCAAGGGAGCCGGCCCTGGACAGGGAGGATTGATACTGAAGCTTTCTTT
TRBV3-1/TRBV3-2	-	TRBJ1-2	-	CASSQGSGYTF	TGTGCCAGCAGCCAAGGCTCGGGGTACACCTTC
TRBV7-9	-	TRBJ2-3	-	CASSLKGGAMGRDTQYF	TGTGCCAGCAGCTTAAAAGGGGGGGCCATGGGTAGAGATACGCAGTATTTT
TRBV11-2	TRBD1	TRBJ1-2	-	CASSSGQGGNGYTF	TGTGCCAGCAGCTCAGGACAGGGGGGAAATGGCTACACCTTC